This TCR beta chain came from a study of cytomegalovirus exposure and HLA in healthy donors. Overall study context: There were around 390 genotyped donors. Of these, roughly 80% fell in the genetic ancestry cluster associated with self-reported Caucasian donors. Findings and caveats of the study: Earlier findings revealed that most TCR beta V segments proved productive either about 90% or about 30% of the time. What a later analysis showed was that several of the most significant clusters appeared linked to common viral pathogens.

On this clone itself: Its antigen is undetermined.

The V gene's germline CDR1 is LGHNA and CDR2 YNFKEQ. This CDR3 region has 15 residues. V lost 1 base, J lost 4 bases, and 13 bases lay in between. The PCR employed 60 Vbeta primers together with 13 Jbeta primers. The protocol was immunoSEQ multiplex PCR, while the TCRdb copy is restricted to in-frame clones and leaves out a portion. The sample records about 94,000 clones, roughly 79% being singletons. The receptor comes from a woman between 40 and 50 years old in good health and CMV-seronegative. What was sequenced was PBMCs. The V gene is TRBV4-2, the J gene TRBJ1-2; TRBD1 is a possible D gene (6 bases). The CDR3 DNA reads TGTGCCAGCAGCCAAGTACAGGGATTGGGCTATGGCTACACCTTC. Amino acids: CASSQVQGLGYGYTF.